Listed below are T cell receptor beta chains from one sample, sequenced in a study of circulating and synovial CD4+ cells in juvenile arthritis. Sequencing used immunoSEQ multiplex PCR; TCRdb keeps in-frame clones, though not all of them. The top ten clones hold roughly 0.7% of a sample with approximately 36,000 clones, over 85% of them seen once. The sample taken for sequencing was CD4+ T cells from blood. The receptors were sampled from a human donor with juvenile idiopathic arthritis. Both conserved end residues are part of each CDR3. Each record gives: J gene, V gene, D gene, clone size, CDR3 protein, CDR3 DNA. A D gene is named only where the DNA matches it firmly. Expanded clones get a size class; other rows say once, few or many, or leave the size out.

j_call: TRBJ1-3; v_call: TRBV30; d_call: .; clone_size: once; cdr3_aa: CASPRSDTIYF; cdr3_nt: TGTGCCTCCCCACGGTCGGACACCATATATTTT
j_call: TRBJ2-7; v_call: TRBV11-2; d_call: TRBD2; clone_size: .; cdr3_aa: CASSYGTSGLYEQYF; cdr3_nt: TGTGCCAGCAGCTACGGGACTAGCGGCCTCTACGAGCAGTACTTC
j_call: TRBJ2-5; v_call: TRBV18; d_call: .; clone_size: .; cdr3_aa: CASSPQNGGETQYF; cdr3_nt: TGTGCCAGCTCACCACAAAACGGGGGAGAGACCCAGTACTTC
j_call: TRBJ2-2; v_call: TRBV5-1; d_call: TRBD1; clone_size: .; cdr3_aa: CASSLGRGLRELFF; cdr3_nt: TGCGCCAGCAGCTTGGGCAGGGGGCTTAGGGAGCTGTTTTTT
j_call: TRBJ2-1; v_call: TRBV7-3; d_call: .; clone_size: .; cdr3_aa: CASSLGQGPPYNEQFF; cdr3_nt: TGTGCCAGCAGCTTAGGGCAGGGCCCCCCTTACAATGAGCAGTTCTTC
j_call: TRBJ1-5; v_call: TRBV18; d_call: TRBD1; clone_size: .; cdr3_aa: CASSLLGTGNQPQHF; cdr3_nt: TGTGCCAGCTCACTTCTCGGGACAGGGAATCAGCCCCAGCATTTT
j_call: TRBJ1-2; v_call: TRBV7-9; d_call: TRBD1; clone_size: .; cdr3_aa: CASSLEWRTGDYTF; cdr3_nt: TGTGCCAGCAGCTTAGAATGGCGGACAGGGGATTACACCTTC
j_call: TRBJ1-5; v_call: TRBV6-4; d_call: .; clone_size: .; cdr3_aa: CASSEGAGSIQPQHF; cdr3_nt: TGTGCCAGCAGTGAAGGGGCAGGGTCGATTCAGCCCCAGCATTTT
j_call: TRBJ2-7; v_call: TRBV5-4; d_call: TRBD2; clone_size: .; cdr3_aa: CASSTSRSGGRSYEQYF; cdr3_nt: TGTGCCAGCAGCACCTCGAGGAGCGGGGGTAGGTCCTACGAGCAGTACTTC
j_call: TRBJ2-1; v_call: TRBV6-6; d_call: .; clone_size: .; cdr3_aa: CASSPGANNEQFF; cdr3_nt: TGTGCCAGCAGCCCTGGGGCGAACAATGAGCAGTTCTTC
j_call: TRBJ2-6; v_call: TRBV29-1; d_call: TRBD1; clone_size: .; cdr3_aa: CSVRGRGRFSGANVLTF; cdr3_nt: TGCAGCGTGAGGGGCAGGGGGCGCTTTTCAGGGGCCAACGTCCTGACTTTC
j_call: TRBJ2-7; v_call: TRBV5-1; d_call: TRBD1; clone_size: .; cdr3_aa: CASRIIRDSRVMEQYF; cdr3_nt: TGCGCCAGCAGGATTATCCGGGACAGCCGGGTTATGGAGCAGTACTTC
j_call: TRBJ2-2; v_call: TRBV11-3; d_call: .; clone_size: .; cdr3_aa: CASSFSTGELFF; cdr3_nt: TGTGCCAGCAGCTTTAGCACCGGGGAGCTGTTTTTT
j_call: TRBJ1-1; v_call: TRBV7-9; d_call: .; clone_size: .; cdr3_aa: CASSGAGVNTEAFF; cdr3_nt: TGTGCCAGCAGCGGGGCAGGGGTGAACACTGAAGCTTTCTTT
j_call: TRBJ2-7; v_call: TRBV18; d_call: .; clone_size: .; cdr3_aa: CASSPRTASYEQYF; cdr3_nt: TGTGCCAGCTCACCTCGGACAGCTTCCTACGAGCAGTACTTC
j_call: TRBJ1-2; v_call: TRBV7-9; d_call: TRBD1; clone_size: once; cdr3_aa: CASSLTGAGYTF; cdr3_nt: TGTGCCAGCAGCTTGACAGGGGCTGGCTACACCTTC
j_call: TRBJ2-5; v_call: TRBV19; d_call: .; clone_size: .; cdr3_aa: CASRRRGAQETQYF; cdr3_nt: TGTGCCAGTAGGAGGCGCGGGGCGCAAGAGACCCAGTACTTC
j_call: TRBJ2-3; v_call: TRBV6-6; d_call: .; clone_size: .; cdr3_aa: CASGGAENTQYF; cdr3_nt: TGTGCCAGCGGGGGGGCCGAGAATACGCAGTATTTT
j_call: TRBJ1-2; v_call: TRBV4-3; d_call: .; clone_size: .; cdr3_aa: CASSQDRGGGNGEGYTF; cdr3_nt: TGCGCCAGCAGCCAAGATCGAGGGGGGGGGAACGGGGAAGGCTACACCTTC
j_call: TRBJ2-5; v_call: TRBV10-3; d_call: TRBD2; clone_size: .; cdr3_aa: CAIRPSGGAGETQYF; cdr3_nt: TGTGCCATCAGACCAAGCGGGGGGGCCGGGGAGACCCAGTACTTC
j_call: TRBJ2-7; v_call: TRBV21-1; d_call: .; clone_size: .; cdr3_aa: CASSPLSRGGAPPGNEQYF; cdr3_nt: TGTGCCAGCAGCCCGCTATCCCGCGGGGGGGCCCCCCCGGGGAACGAGCAGTACTTC
j_call: TRBJ2-3; v_call: TRBV5-1; d_call: .; clone_size: once; cdr3_aa: CACREYTDTQYF; cdr3_nt: TGCGCCTGCAGGGAGTACACAGATACGCAGTATTTT
j_call: TRBJ1-2; v_call: TRBV29-1; d_call: TRBD1; clone_size: .; cdr3_aa: CSATTGDGYGYTF; cdr3_nt: TGCAGCGCCACCACAGGGGATGGCTATGGCTACACCTTC
j_call: TRBJ2-1; v_call: TRBV4-2; d_call: .; clone_size: .; cdr3_aa: CASSQRVGLNEQFF; cdr3_nt: TGTGCCAGCAGCCAAAGGGTGGGACTCAATGAGCAGTTCTTC
j_call: TRBJ2-3; v_call: TRBV7-2; d_call: .; clone_size: .; cdr3_aa: CASSQPGTDTQYF; cdr3_nt: TGTGCCAGCAGCCAACCGGGGACAGATACGCAGTATTTT
j_call: TRBJ2-5; v_call: TRBV5-1; d_call: .; clone_size: .; cdr3_aa: CASSAGETQYF; cdr3_nt: TGCGCCAGCAGCGCGGGTGAGACCCAGTACTTC
j_call: TRBJ1-2; v_call: TRBV7-9; d_call: .; clone_size: .; cdr3_aa: CASSLAGAYGYTF; cdr3_nt: TGTGCCAGCAGCTTAGCAGGGGCCTATGGCTACACCTTC
j_call: TRBJ1-5; v_call: TRBV4-1; d_call: TRBD1; clone_size: .; cdr3_aa: CASSQAGQGSQSNQPQHF; cdr3_nt: TGCGCCAGCAGCCAAGCGGGACAGGGTTCTCAGAGCAATCAGCCCCAGCATTTT
j_call: TRBJ1-5; v_call: TRBV19; d_call: .; clone_size: .; cdr3_aa: CASTGIWDLSNQPQHF; cdr3_nt: TGTGCCAGTACGGGGATTTGGGACTTGAGCAATCAGCCCCAGCATTTT
j_call: TRBJ2-7; v_call: TRBV10-3; d_call: .; clone_size: .; cdr3_aa: CAISDRPREQYF; cdr3_nt: TGTGCCATCAGTGACAGGCCCCGCGAGCAGTACTTC
j_call: TRBJ1-6; v_call: TRBV7-2; d_call: .; clone_size: .; cdr3_aa: CASSLAGWRSGSPLHF; cdr3_nt: TGTGCCAGCAGCTTAGCGGGGTGGAGGAGCGGCTCACCCCTCCACTTT
j_call: TRBJ1-1; v_call: TRBV19; d_call: .; clone_size: .; cdr3_aa: CASGGLDTEAFF; cdr3_nt: TGTGCCAGCGGGGGGCTGGACACTGAAGCTTTCTTT
j_call: TRBJ2-7; v_call: TRBV7-2; d_call: TRBD2; clone_size: .; cdr3_aa: CASSLEGGGANEQYF; cdr3_nt: TGTGCCAGCAGCTTAGAGGGCGGGGGGGCGAACGAGCAGTACTTC
j_call: TRBJ2-2; v_call: TRBV7-9; d_call: .; clone_size: .; cdr3_aa: CASSLGAAANTGELFF; cdr3_nt: TGTGCCAGCAGCTTAGGGGCAGCTGCGAACACCGGGGAGCTGTTTTTT
j_call: TRBJ2-3; v_call: TRBV10-3; d_call: TRBD2; clone_size: .; cdr3_aa: CAIRDLLGGGPDTQYF; cdr3_nt: TGTGCCATCAGGGACCTACTCGGGGGGGGCCCAGATACGCAGTATTTT
j_call: TRBJ1-6; v_call: TRBV7-9; d_call: .; clone_size: .; cdr3_aa: CASNLDTTSYNSPLHF; cdr3_nt: TGTGCCAGCAACTTGGACACGACCTCCTATAATTCACCCCTCCACTTT
j_call: TRBJ2-2; v_call: TRBV18; d_call: .; clone_size: .; cdr3_aa: CASSSQRWTGELFF; cdr3_nt: TGTGCCAGCTCAAGCCAGCGGTGGACCGGGGAGCTGTTTTTT
j_call: TRBJ1-1; v_call: TRBV6-6; d_call: .; clone_size: .; cdr3_aa: CASSYSGDGTEAFF; cdr3_nt: TGTGCCAGCAGTTACTCAGGGGATGGTACTGAAGCTTTCTTT
j_call: TRBJ2-5; v_call: TRBV5-4; d_call: .; clone_size: .; cdr3_aa: CASSFSTVQETQYF; cdr3_nt: TGTGCCAGCAGCTTTTCGACAGTTCAAGAGACCCAGTACTTC
j_call: TRBJ2-1; v_call: TRBV10-3; d_call: TRBD1; clone_size: .; cdr3_aa: CAISDLLTGGSYNEQFF; cdr3_nt: TGTGCCATCAGTGACTTACTAACAGGGGGCTCCTACAATGAGCAGTTCTTC
j_call: TRBJ2-7; v_call: TRBV4-3; d_call: .; clone_size: .; cdr3_aa: CASSQDPGPGVQGEQYF; cdr3_nt: TGCGCCAGCAGCCAAGATCCAGGCCCGGGGGTGCAGGGCGAGCAGTACTTC
j_call: TRBJ1-6; v_call: TRBV7-2; d_call: .; clone_size: .; cdr3_aa: CASSLNSPLHF; cdr3_nt: TGTGCCAGCAGCCTTAATTCCCCCCTCCACTTT
j_call: TRBJ1-4; v_call: TRBV5-1; d_call: .; clone_size: .; cdr3_aa: CASSLRDTRNEKLFF; cdr3_nt: TGCGCCAGCAGCTTGAGGGACACGAGGAATGAAAAACTGTTTTTT
j_call: TRBJ1-5; v_call: TRBV13; d_call: TRBD1; clone_size: .; cdr3_aa: CASSMTPGQAEKHF; cdr3_nt: TGTGCCAGCAGCATGACACCGGGACAGGCCGAGAAGCATTTT
j_call: TRBJ2-7; v_call: TRBV6-5; d_call: TRBD2; clone_size: .; cdr3_aa: CASSYHGTSGRYEQYF; cdr3_nt: TGTGCCAGCAGTTACCACGGGACTAGCGGGCGGTACGAGCAGTACTTC
j_call: TRBJ2-3; v_call: TRBV5-1; d_call: .; clone_size: .; cdr3_aa: CASSPHTDTQYF; cdr3_nt: TGCGCCAGCAGCCCCCACACAGATACGCAGTATTTT
j_call: TRBJ1-5; v_call: TRBV18; d_call: .; clone_size: .; cdr3_aa: CASSPRTEVGNQPQHF; cdr3_nt: TGTGCCAGCTCACCACGGACGGAGGTAGGCAATCAGCCCCAGCATTTT
j_call: TRBJ2-1; v_call: TRBV27; d_call: .; clone_size: .; cdr3_aa: CASSFNQEQFF; cdr3_nt: TGTGCCAGCAGTTTTAACCAGGAGCAGTTCTTC
j_call: TRBJ2-3; v_call: TRBV7-3; d_call: .; clone_size: .; cdr3_aa: CASSLNLGTQYF; cdr3_nt: TGTGCCAGCAGCTTAAATCTCGGTACGCAGTATTTT
j_call: TRBJ2-7; v_call: TRBV4-3; d_call: TRBD2; clone_size: once; cdr3_aa: CASSQEPGGLYEQYF; cdr3_nt: TGCGCCAGCAGCCAAGAACCGGGGGGGCTGTACGAGCAGTACTTC
j_call: TRBJ1-1; v_call: TRBV19; d_call: .; clone_size: .; cdr3_aa: CASSIPGQLAAFF; cdr3_nt: TGTGCCAGTAGTATCCCGGGACAATTGGCCGCTTTCTTT
j_call: TRBJ2-7; v_call: TRBV6-1; d_call: .; clone_size: .; cdr3_aa: CAGRGLPSYEQYF; cdr3_nt: TGTGCCGGAAGAGGGTTGCCCTCCTACGAGCAGTACTTC
j_call: TRBJ1-1; v_call: TRBV2; d_call: .; clone_size: .; cdr3_aa: CASKNEDLNTEAFF; cdr3_nt: TGTGCCAGCAAGAATGAGGATTTGAACACTGAAGCTTTCTTT
j_call: TRBJ2-3; v_call: TRBV4-2; d_call: .; clone_size: .; cdr3_aa: CASSQEVRTETDTQYF; cdr3_nt: TGTGCCAGCAGCCAAGAAGTGCGGACTGAGACGGATACGCAGTATTTT
j_call: TRBJ2-5; v_call: TRBV25-1; d_call: .; clone_size: .; cdr3_aa: CASSEYGRATGETQYF; cdr3_nt: TGTGCCAGCAGTGAATATGGAAGGGCGACGGGGGAGACCCAGTACTTC
j_call: TRBJ2-7; v_call: TRBV5-1; d_call: .; clone_size: .; cdr3_aa: CASSLRGGTMTEQYF; cdr3_nt: TGCGCCAGCAGCTTGAGGGGGGGGACCATGACCGAGCAGTACTTC
j_call: TRBJ1-1; v_call: TRBV5-4; d_call: .; clone_size: .; cdr3_aa: CASSLASQGGTEAFF; cdr3_nt: TGTGCCAGCAGCTTGGCCTCGCAGGGTGGCACTGAAGCTTTCTTT
j_call: TRBJ1-3; v_call: TRBV20-1; d_call: .; clone_size: once; cdr3_aa: CSSRTIYF; cdr3_nt: TGCAGCTCGCGAACCATATATTTT
j_call: TRBJ2-5; v_call: TRBV7-6; d_call: TRBD1; clone_size: .; cdr3_aa: CASSSGTGVQETQYF; cdr3_nt: TGTGCCAGCAGCTCAGGGACAGGTGTTCAAGAGACCCAGTACTTC
j_call: TRBJ2-2; v_call: TRBV4-3; d_call: .; clone_size: .; cdr3_aa: CASSQDWESTGELFF; cdr3_nt: TGCGCCAGCAGCCAAGATTGGGAGTCGACCGGGGAGCTGTTTTTT